This T cell receptor beta chain was sequenced for a study of shared T cell receptors in the human thymus. Method: immunoSEQ multiplex PCR; TCRdb's copy keeps in-frame clones and lacks some. The data contain some 660,000 clones, more than 70% of them singletons. This CDR3 comprises 13 residues. V dropped 4 bases and J dropped 6 bases, with 13 bases sitting between them. Germline V gives CDR1 SGHNT, CDR2 YYREEE (reference sequence). The sample was also linked to a second study, of human thymus T cells. That source notes: Finnish infants who were healthy and having corrective surgery for congenital heart defects made up the donors. Thymus tissue for the work was resected from patients undergoing corrective heart surgery. Usage of V and J genes appeared biased in thymic and blood repertoires. Unrelated individuals had highly overlapping thymic repertoires, as reported in related research.

V gene TRBV5-4 combines with J gene TRBJ1-2, with D unclear. The receptor was isolated from a boy under two years old with a congenital heart defect. Sequenced input: thymocytes. CDR3: CASSLGRENGYTF. CDR3 nucleotide sequence: TGTGCCAGCAGCCTCGGACGGGAGAATGGCTACACCTTC.